This T cell receptor (beta chain) derives from a study of T-cell reconstitution after alpha-beta-depleted transplantation in children. This clonotype was recorded many times. It was with unique molecular identifiers that the TCRbeta library was prepared. TCRdb recomputed calls from the PCR reads with MiXCR, one row per CDR3 protein. The sample has under 50,000 distinct CDR3 sequences; 9.2% are singletons. The CDR3 extends over 12 amino acids. Trimming pared 4 bases from V and 3 bases from J, leaving 7 bases between. CDR1 MDHEN and CDR2 SYDVKM come from the germline V gene. The clonotype originates from a male patient between 2 and 10 years old who had a stem cell transplant for chronic granulomatous disease, so the T cells may come from the graft donor. J is TRBJ2-7 and V is TRBV28, with no clear D. The sequencing here drew on PBMCs, mostly from graft donor cells, taken 60 days after TCRalphabeta/CD19-depleted stem cell transplant. The CDR3 spells CASSSGFYEQYF. The CDR3 region has the DNA TGTGCCAGCAGTTCGGGTTTCTACGAGCAGTACTTC.